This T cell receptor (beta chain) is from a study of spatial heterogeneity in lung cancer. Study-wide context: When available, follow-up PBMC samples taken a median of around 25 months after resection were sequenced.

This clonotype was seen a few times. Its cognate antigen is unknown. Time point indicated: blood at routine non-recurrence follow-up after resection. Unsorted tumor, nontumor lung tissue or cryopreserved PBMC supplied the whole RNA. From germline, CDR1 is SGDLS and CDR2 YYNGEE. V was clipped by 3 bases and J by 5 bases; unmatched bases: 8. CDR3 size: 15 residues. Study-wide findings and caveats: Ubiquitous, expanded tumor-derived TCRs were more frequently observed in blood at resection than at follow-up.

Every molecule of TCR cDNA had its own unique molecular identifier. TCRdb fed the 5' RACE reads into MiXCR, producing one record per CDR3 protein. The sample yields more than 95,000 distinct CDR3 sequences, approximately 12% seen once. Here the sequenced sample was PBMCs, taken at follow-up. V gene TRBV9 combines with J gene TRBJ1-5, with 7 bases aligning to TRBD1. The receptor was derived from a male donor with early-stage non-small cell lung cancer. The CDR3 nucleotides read TGTGCCAGCAGCGCGACAGGGCAAGATTATCAGCCCCAGCATTTT. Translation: CASSATGQDYQPQHF.